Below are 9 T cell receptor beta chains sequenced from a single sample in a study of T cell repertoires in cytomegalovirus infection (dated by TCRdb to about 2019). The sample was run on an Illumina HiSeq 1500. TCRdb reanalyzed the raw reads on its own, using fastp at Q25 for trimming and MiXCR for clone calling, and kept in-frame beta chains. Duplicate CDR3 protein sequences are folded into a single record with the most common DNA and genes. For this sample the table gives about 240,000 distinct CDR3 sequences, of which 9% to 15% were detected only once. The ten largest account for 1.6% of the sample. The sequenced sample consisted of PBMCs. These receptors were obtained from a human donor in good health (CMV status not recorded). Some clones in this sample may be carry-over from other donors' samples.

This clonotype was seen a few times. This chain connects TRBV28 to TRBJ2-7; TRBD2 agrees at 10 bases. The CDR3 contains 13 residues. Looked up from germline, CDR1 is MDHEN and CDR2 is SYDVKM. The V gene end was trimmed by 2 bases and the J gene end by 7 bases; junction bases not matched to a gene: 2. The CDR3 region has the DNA TGTGCCAGCAGTTTACTAGCGGGGGTGGAGCAGTACTTC. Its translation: CASSLLAGVEQYF.

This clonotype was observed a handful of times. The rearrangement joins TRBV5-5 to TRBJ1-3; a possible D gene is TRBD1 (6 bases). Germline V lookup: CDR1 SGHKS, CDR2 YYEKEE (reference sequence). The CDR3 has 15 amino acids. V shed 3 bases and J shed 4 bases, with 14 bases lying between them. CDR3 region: CASSSQGKGGNTIYF. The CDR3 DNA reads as TGTGCCAGCAGCTCACAGGGTAAAGGCGGAAACACCATATATTTT. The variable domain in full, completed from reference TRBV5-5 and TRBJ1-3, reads DAGVTQSPTHLIKTRGQQVTLRCSPISGHKSVSWYQQVLGQGPQFIFQYYEKEERGRGNFPDRFSARQFPNYSSELNVNALLLGDSALYLCASSSQGKGGNTIYFGEGSWLTVV.

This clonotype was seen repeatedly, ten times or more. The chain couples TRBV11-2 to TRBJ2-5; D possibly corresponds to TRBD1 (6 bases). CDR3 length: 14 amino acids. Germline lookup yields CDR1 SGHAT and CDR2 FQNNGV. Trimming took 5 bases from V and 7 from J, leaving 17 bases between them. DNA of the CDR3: TGTGCCAGCAGCGGGTACTCGGAAGGGGGGACCCAGTACTTC. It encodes CASSGYSEGGTQYF.

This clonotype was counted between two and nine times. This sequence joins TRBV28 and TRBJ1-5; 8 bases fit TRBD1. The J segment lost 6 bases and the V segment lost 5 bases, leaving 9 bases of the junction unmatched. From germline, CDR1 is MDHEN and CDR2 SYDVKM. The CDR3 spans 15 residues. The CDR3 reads CASSAPGGAGQPQHF. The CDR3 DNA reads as TGTGCCAGCAGTGCCCCAGGGGGCGCAGGTCAGCCCCAGCATTTT. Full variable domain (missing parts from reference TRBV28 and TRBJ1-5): DVKVTQSSRYLVKRTGEKVFLECVQDMDHENMFWYRQDPGLGLRLIYFSYDVKMKEKGDIPEGYSVSREKKERFSLILESASTNQTSMYLCASSAPGGAGQPQHFGDGTRLSIL.

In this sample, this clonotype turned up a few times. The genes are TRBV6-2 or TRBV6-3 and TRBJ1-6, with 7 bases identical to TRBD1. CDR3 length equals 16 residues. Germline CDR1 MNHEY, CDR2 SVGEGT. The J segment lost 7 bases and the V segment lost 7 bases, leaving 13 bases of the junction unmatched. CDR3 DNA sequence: TGTGCCAGCATCAACGCCGGGACAGCAAAAAATTCACCCCTCCACTTT. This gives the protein CASINAGTAKNSPLHF.

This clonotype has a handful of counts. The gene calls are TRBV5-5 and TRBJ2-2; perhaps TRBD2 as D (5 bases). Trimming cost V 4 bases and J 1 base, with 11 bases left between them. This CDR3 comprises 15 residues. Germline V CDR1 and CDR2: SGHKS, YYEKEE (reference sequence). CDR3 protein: CASSPEGRNTGELFF. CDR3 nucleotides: TGTGCCAGCAGCCCAGAGGGAAGGAACACCGGGGAGCTGTTTTTT.

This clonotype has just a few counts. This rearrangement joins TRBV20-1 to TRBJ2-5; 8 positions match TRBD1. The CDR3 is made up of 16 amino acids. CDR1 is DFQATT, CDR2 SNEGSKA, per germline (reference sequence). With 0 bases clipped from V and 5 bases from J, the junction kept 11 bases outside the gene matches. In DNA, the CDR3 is TGCAGTGCTAGAGATGGGGCCAGGGGGCTGCAGGAGACCCAGTACTTC. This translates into CSARDGARGLQETQYF.

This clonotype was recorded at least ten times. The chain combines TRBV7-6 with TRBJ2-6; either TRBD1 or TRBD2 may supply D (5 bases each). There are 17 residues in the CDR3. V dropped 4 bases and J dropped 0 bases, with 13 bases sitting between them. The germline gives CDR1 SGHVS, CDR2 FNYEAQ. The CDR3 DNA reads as TGTGCCAGCAGCTCCGGGACGGGAAGCTCTGGGGCCAACGTCCTGACTTTC. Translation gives CASSSGTGSSGANVLTF.

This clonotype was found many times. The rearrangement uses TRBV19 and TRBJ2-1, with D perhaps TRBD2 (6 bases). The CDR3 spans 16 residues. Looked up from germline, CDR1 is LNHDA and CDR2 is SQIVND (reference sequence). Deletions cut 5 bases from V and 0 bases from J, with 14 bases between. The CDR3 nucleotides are TGTGCCAGTAGTGCTTTAGCGGCCGGCTCCTACAATGAGCAGTTCTTC. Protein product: CASSALAAGSYNEQFF. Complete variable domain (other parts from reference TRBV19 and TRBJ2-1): DGGITQSPKYLFRKEGQNVTLSCEQNLNHDAMYWYRQDPGQGLRLIYYSQIVNDFQKGDIAEGYSVSREKKESFPLTVTSAQKNPTAFYLCASSALAAGSYNEQFFGPGTRLTVL.